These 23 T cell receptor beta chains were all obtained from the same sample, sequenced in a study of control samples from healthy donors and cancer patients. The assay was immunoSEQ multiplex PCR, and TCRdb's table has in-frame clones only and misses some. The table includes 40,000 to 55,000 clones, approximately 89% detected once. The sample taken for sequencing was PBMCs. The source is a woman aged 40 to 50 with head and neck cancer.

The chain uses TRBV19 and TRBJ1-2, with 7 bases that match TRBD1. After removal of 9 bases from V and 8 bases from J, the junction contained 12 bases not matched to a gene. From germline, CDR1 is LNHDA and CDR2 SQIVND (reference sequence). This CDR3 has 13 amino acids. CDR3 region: CASRQGGVIGYTF. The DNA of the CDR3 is TGTGCCAGCCGGCAGGGGGGGGTAATCGGCTACACCTTC.

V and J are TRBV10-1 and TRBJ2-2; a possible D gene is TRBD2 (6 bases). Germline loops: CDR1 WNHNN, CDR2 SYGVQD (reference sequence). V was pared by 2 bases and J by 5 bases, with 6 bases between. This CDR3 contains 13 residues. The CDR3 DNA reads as TGCGCCAGCAGTGAGGCGGGGACCGGGGAGCTGTTTTTT. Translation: CASSEAGTGELFF.

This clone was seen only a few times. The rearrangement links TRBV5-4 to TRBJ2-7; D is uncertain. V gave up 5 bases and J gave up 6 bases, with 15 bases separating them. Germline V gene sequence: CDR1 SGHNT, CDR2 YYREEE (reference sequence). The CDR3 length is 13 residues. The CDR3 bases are TGTGCCAGCAGTTCTTCCCTTTGGGGCGAGCAGTACTTC. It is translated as CASSSSLWGEQYF.

The CDR3 sequence: CAIPGRGSNQPQHF. CDR3 nucleotide sequence: TGTGCCATCCCGGGACGGGGAAGCAATCAGCCCCAGCATTTT. The chain links TRBV6-5 to TRBJ1-5; weak D call: TRBD1 (5 bases). Germline CDR1 reads MNHEY; CDR2 reads SVGAGI. Trimming took 10 bases from V and 1 from J, leaving 14 bases between them. The CDR3 consists of 14 residues.

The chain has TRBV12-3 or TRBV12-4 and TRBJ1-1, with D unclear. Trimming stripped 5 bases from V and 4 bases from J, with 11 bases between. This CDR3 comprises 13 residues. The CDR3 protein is CASSGPEGTEAFF. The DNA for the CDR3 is TGTGCCAGCAGTGGGCCGGAGGGCACTGAAGCTTTCTTT.

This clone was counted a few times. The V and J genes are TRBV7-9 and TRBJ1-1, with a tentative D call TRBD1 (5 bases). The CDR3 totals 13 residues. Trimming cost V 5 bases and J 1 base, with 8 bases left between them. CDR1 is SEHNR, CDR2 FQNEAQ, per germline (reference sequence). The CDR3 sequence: CASSPGTNTEAFF. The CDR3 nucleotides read TGTGCCAGCAGCCCCGGGACGAACACTGAAGCTTTCTTT.

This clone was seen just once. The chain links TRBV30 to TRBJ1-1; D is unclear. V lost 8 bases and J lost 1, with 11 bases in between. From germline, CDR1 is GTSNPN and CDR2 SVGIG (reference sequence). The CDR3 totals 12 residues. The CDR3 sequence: CAVTFGNTEAFF. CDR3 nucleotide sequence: TGTGCCGTAACCTTCGGGAACACTGAAGCTTTCTTT.

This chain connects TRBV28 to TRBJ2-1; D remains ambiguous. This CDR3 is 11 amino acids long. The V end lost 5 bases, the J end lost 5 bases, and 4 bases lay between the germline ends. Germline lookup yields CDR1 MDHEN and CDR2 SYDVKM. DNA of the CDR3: TGTGCCAGCAGTCGACACAATGAGCAGTTCTTC. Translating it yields CASSRHNEQFF. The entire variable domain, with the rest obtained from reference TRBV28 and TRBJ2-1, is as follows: DVKVTQSSRYLVKRTGEKVFLECVQDMDHENMFWYRQDPGLGLRLIYFSYDVKMKEKGDIPEGYSVSREKKERFSLILESASTNQTSMYLCASSRHNEQFFGPGTRLTVL.

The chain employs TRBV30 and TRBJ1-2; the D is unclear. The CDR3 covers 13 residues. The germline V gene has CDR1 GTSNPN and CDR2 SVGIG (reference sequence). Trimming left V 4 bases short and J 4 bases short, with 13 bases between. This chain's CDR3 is CAWNEQRSYGYTF. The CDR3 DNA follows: TGTGCCTGGAATGAACAGCGTAGCTATGGCTACACCTTC.

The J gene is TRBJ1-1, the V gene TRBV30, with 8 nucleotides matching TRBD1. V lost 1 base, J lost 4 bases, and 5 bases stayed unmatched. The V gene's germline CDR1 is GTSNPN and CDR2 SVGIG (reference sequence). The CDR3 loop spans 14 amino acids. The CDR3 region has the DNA TGTGCCTGGAGTGAGACAGGGGAGAGCACTGAAGCTTTCTTT. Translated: CAWSETGESTEAFF.

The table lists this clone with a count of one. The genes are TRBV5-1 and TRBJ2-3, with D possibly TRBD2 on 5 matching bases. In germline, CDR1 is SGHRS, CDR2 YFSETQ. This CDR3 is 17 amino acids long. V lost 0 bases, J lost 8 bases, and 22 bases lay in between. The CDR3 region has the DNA TGCGCCAGCAGCTTGGCCCCACGGGATCCCCCACCCAGTACGCAGTATTTT. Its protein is CASSLAPRDPPPSTQYF.

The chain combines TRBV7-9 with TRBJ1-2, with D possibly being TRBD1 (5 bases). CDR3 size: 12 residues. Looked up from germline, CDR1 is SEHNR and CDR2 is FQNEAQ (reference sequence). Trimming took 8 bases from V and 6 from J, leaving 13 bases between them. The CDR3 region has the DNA TGTGCCAGCGCGCCGGGGGTAGATGGCTACACCTTC. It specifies CASAPGVDGYTF.

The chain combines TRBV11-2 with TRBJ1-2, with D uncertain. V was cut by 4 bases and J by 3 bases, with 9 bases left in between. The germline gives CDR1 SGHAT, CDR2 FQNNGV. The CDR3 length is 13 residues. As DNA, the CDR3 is TGTGCCAGCAGCTCAGACGGATACTATGGCTACACCTTC. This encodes CASSSDGYYGYTF.

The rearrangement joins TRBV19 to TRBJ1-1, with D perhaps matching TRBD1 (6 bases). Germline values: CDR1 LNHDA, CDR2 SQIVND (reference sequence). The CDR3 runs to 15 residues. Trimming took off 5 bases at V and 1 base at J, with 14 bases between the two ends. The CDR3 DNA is TGTGCCAGTAGTCCCCTTCAGACAGGGAACACTGAAGCTTTCTTT. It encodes CASSPLQTGNTEAFF.

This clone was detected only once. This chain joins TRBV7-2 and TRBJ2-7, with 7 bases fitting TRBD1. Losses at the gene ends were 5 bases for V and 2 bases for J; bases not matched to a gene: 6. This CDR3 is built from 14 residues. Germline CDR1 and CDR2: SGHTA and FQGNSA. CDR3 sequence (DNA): TGTGCCAGCAGCCTTTGGACAGGACCCTACGAGCAGTACTTC. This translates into CASSLWTGPYEQYF. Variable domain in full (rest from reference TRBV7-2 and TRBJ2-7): GAGVSQSPSNKVTEKGKDVELRCDPISGHTALYWYRQSLGQGLEFLIYFQGNSAPDKSGLPSDRFSAERTGGSVSTLTIQRTQQEDSAVYLCASSLWTGPYEQYFGPGTRLTVT.

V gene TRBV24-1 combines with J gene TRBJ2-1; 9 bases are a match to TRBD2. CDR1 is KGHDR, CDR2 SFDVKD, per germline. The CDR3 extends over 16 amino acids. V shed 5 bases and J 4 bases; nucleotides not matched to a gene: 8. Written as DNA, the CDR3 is TGTGCCACCAGTGTCTATAGCGGGAGAGGGTACAATGAGCAGTTCTTC. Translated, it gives CATSVYSGRGYNEQFF.

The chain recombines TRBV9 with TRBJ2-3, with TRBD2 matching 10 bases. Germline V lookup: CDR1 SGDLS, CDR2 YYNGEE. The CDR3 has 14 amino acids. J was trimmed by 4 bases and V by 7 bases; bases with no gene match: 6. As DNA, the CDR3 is TGTGCCAGCGCCTCTAGCGGGAGCTCAGATACGCAGTATTTT. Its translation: CASASSGSSDTQYF.

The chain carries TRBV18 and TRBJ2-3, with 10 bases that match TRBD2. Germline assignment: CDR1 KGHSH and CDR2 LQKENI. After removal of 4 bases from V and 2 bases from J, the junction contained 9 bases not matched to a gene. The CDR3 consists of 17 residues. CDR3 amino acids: CASSQGRSGGATDTQYF. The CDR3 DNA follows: TGTGCCAGCTCACAGGGGCGCAGCGGGGGGGCCACAGATACGCAGTATTTT.

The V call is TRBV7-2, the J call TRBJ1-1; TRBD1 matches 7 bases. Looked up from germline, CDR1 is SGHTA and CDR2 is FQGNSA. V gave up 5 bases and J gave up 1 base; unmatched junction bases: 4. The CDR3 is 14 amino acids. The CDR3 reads CASSPRTGNTEAFF. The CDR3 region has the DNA TGTGCCAGCAGCCCCCGGACAGGGAACACTGAAGCTTTCTTT.

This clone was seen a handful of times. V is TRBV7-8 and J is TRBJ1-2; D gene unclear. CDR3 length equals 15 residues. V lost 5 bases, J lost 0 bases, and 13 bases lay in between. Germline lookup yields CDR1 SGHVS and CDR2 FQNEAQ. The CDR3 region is CASSGRITSNYGYTF. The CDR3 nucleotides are TGTGCCAGCAGCGGGCGGATCACCTCTAACTATGGCTACACCTTC.

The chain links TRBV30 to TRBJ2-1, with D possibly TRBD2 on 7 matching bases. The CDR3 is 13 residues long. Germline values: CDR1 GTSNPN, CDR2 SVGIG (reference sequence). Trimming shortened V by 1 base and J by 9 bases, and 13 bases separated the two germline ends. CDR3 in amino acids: CAWSAGASGEQFF. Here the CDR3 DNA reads TGTGCCTGGAGTGCGGGGGCTAGCGGTGAGCAGTTCTTC.

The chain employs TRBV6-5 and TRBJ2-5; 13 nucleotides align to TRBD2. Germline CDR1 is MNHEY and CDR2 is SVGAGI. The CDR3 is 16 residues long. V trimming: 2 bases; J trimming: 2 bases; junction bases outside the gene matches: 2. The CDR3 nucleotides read TGTGCCAGCAGTTACGGGACTAGCGGGGTACAAGAGACCCAGTACTTC. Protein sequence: CASSYGTSGVQETQYF.

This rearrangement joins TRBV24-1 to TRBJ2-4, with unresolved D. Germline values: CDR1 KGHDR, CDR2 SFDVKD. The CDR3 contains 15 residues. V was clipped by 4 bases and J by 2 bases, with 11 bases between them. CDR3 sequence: CATSDPSKPKNIQYF. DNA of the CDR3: TGTGCCACCAGTGACCCCTCAAAACCCAAAAACATTCAGTACTTC.